The clone carrying this TCR beta chain was counted at least ten times. Its antigen is undetermined. Unique molecular identifier tags were affixed to discrete cDNA molecules. TCRdb reprocessed the 5' RACE reads via MiXCR and lists one record per CDR3 protein. Of 50,000 or so distinct CDR3 sequences listed, 14% to 15% are singletons. The data belong to a study of early T cells in non-severe SARS-CoV-2 infection. Study background: The sequenced material was bulk RNA from unsorted whole blood, and its chains were unpaired.

Study-level results: Lookups in VDJdb leaned toward anti-spike CD8 responses and missed private and CD4 specificities.

V was clipped by 3 bases and J by 3 bases; unmatched bases: 12. The CDR3 consists of 17 residues. CDR1 and CDR2 (germline): DFQATT, SNEGSKA (reference sequence). The sequence came from an adult who was a healthcare worker with PCR-confirmed SARS-CoV-2 infection or an uninfected control (not recorded which). V gene TRBV20-1 combines with J gene TRBJ2-1; TRBD2 matches 9 bases. This sample comprised whole blood, obtained at baseline. In DNA, the CDR3 is TGCAGTGCTAGTGGTGGGACTAGCCCCGGATACTACAATGAGCAGTTCTTC. Protein sequence: CSASGGTSPGYYNEQFF.